The T cell receptor beta chain described here comes from a study of neoadjuvant anti-PD-1 for oral cavity cancer. Study overall: Patients without progression got a fourth dose around day 43.

Produced via immunoSEQ multiplex PCR; TCRdb's table is partial and in-frame only. Among 60,000 to 75,000 clones listed, about four fifths were seen once. Findings of the study overall: Pretreatment Treg/Th17 ratio correlated inversely with post-treatment tumor clonality.

Deletions cut 1 base from V and 5 bases from J, with 14 bases between. The CDR3 length is 15 residues. In germline, CDR1 is SGHTA, CDR2 FQGTGA. About this clone itself: The antigen is undetermined.

Patients were newly diagnosed with stage II-IVA oral cavity squamous cell carcinoma without prior systemic or radiation treatment. This specimen was PBMCs, taken before nivolumab (anti-PD-1) treatment. This rearrangement joins TRBV7-3 to TRBJ2-5; D possibly corresponds to TRBD1 (6 bases). The clonotype comes from a person aged 40-85 years with oral cavity squamous cell carcinoma. In nucleotides, the CDR3 is TGTGCCAGCAGCTTAAGAGCTAGCACAGGGGAGACCCAGTACTTC. Its protein is CASSLRASTGETQYF. The variable domain in full, completed from reference TRBV7-3 and TRBJ2-5, reads GAGVSQTPSNKVTEKGKYVELRCDPISGHTALYWYRQSLGQGPEFLIYFQGTGAADDSGLPNDRFFAVRPEGSVSTLKIQRTERGDSAVYLCASSLRASTGETQYFGPGTRLLVL.